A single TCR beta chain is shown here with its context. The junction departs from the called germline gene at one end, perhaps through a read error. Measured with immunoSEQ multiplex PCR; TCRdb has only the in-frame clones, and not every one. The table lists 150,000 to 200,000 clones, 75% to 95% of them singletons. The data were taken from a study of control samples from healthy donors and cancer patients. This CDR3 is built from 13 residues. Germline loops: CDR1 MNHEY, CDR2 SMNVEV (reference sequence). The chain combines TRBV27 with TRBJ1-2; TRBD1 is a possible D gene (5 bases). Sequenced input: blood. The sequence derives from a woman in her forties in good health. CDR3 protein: CTSSLSGGRGYTF. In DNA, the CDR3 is TGTACCAGCAGTTTATCGGGGGGACGGGGCTACACCTTC.